This entry lists 21 T cell receptor beta chains sequenced from one sample in a study of blood T cell repertoires in COVID-19. Clones were sequenced by immunoSEQ multiplex PCR, and TCRdb holds only the in-frame ones, with some missing. The sample records about 380,000 clones, approximately 84% being singletons. Sequences were obtained from PBMCs or T cells enriched from blood (not recorded which). These receptors all come from a woman aged 25 to 45 who had recovered from COVID-19.

This CDR3 reads CATSRATSGRNIQYF. CDR3 DNA sequence: TGTGCCACCAGCAGAGCGACTAGCGGGAGGAACATTCAGTACTTC. The chain links TRBV15 to TRBJ2-4, with 13 bases matching TRBD2. Germline V gives CDR1 LNHNV, CDR2 YYDKDF (reference sequence). CDR3 length: 15 residues. V dropped 1 base and J dropped 7; count of bases not matched to a gene: 1.

The V gene is TRBV19, the J gene TRBJ1-5, with 9 positions matching TRBD1. The CDR3 has 17 residues. J gave up 0 bases and V 8 bases, and 11 bases lay outside the gene matches. The germline gives CDR1 LNHDA, CDR2 SQIVND (reference sequence). CDR3 amino acids: CASQSGTGPYSNQPQHF. The DNA of the CDR3 is TGTGCCAGTCAATCCGGGACAGGGCCATATAGCAATCAGCCCCAGCATTTT.

The chain uses TRBV5-1 and TRBJ2-3; possible D gene TRBD2, 6 bases. The CDR3 runs 15 residues. Trimming stripped 3 bases from V and 0 bases from J, with 11 bases between. Germline CDR1 SGHRS, CDR2 YFSETQ. The DNA for the CDR3 is TGCGCCAGCAGCTCGGAGGGCCTTAGCACAGATACGCAGTATTTT. It encodes CASSSEGLSTDTQYF.

The CDR3, as DNA: TGTGCCAGCAGAACAAACTCACAGGGGGCAGAGACCCAGTACTTC. It yields the protein CASRTNSQGAETQYF. V gene TRBV12-1 combines with J gene TRBJ2-5; the D call TRBD1 from the table was never checked on the DNA. TRBV12-1 is designated a pseudogene. The CDR3 is made up of 15 amino acids.

The V gene is TRBV24-1, the J gene TRBJ2-5; perhaps TRBD1 as D (5 bases). This CDR3 spans 15 amino acids. Germline CDR1 KGHDR, CDR2 SFDVKD. Trimming removed 1 base at V and 2 bases at J, with 10 bases between. The CDR3 DNA follows: TGTGCCACCAGTGATTTAAATTCAGGGCAAGAGACCCAGTACTTC. It encodes CATSDLNSGQETQYF.

The chain is built from TRBV5-5 and TRBJ2-2; TRBD1 agrees at 7 bases. Germline CDR1 and CDR2: SGHKS and YYEKEE (reference sequence). The CDR3 spans 15 residues. J gave up 5 bases and V 5 bases, and 9 bases lay outside the gene matches. CDR3 protein: CASRISGTETGELFF. The CDR3 region has the DNA TGTGCCAGCAGAATTTCCGGGACAGAGACCGGGGAGCTGTTTTTT.

This clone was picked up one time. The chain has TRBV6-5 and TRBJ1-2; 10 bases are a match to TRBD1. Germline assignment: CDR1 MNHEY and CDR2 SVGAGI. V lost 6 bases, J lost 4 bases, and 8 bases stayed unmatched. The CDR3 covers 15 residues. In nucleotides, the CDR3 is TGTGCCAGCAGGGCTGGACAGGGGGGGACCTATGGCTACACCTTC. This gives the protein CASRAGQGGTYGYTF.

The chain carries TRBV7-8 and TRBJ1-1; D not resolved. CDR1 and CDR2 from the germline V gene are SGHVS and FQNEAQ. CDR3 length: 15 residues. Trimming removed 4 bases at V and 0 bases at J, with 12 bases between. As DNA, the CDR3 is TGTGCCAGCAGCTCTCTACCTTCGATGAACACTGAAGCTTTCTTT. It translates to CASSSLPSMNTEAFF.

This clone was seen just once. This sequence joins TRBV5-1 and TRBJ2-7; 11 nucleotides agree with TRBD2. The CDR3 totals 16 residues. Germline V gene sequence: CDR1 SGHRS, CDR2 YFSETQ. With 2 bases clipped from V and 0 bases from J, the junction kept 4 bases outside the gene matches. Here the CDR3 reads CASSFITSGSSYEQYF. DNA of the CDR3: TGCGCCAGCAGCTTCATAACTAGCGGGAGCTCCTACGAGCAGTACTTC.

V and J are TRBV27 and TRBJ2-7; 8 bases agree with TRBD1. The CDR3 contains 14 residues. Per germline, CDR1 MNHEY and CDR2 SMNVEV (reference sequence). V shed 6 bases and J 3 bases; nucleotides not matched to a gene: 7. CDR3 region: CASRVTGGSYEQYF. Written as DNA, the CDR3 is TGTGCCAGCAGGGTAACAGGGGGTAGCTACGAGCAGTACTTC.

The chain uses TRBV6-1 and TRBJ2-5; D not resolved. Germline CDR1 is MNHNS and CDR2 is SASEGT. The CDR3 consists of 13 residues. Trimming pared 2 bases from V and 4 bases from J, leaving 8 bases between. In nucleotides, the CDR3 is TGTGCCAGCAGTGAATGGCTAGGAGAGACCCAGTACTTC. Translating gives CASSEWLGETQYF.

This clone occurred a few times. The CDR3 region has the DNA TGTGCCAGCAGCCGCTCGGGGGGCGCGGACTATGGCTACACCTTC. It codes for CASSRSGGADYGYTF. The rearrangement joins TRBV3-1 (or the pseudogene TRBV3-2) to TRBJ1-2; a possible D gene is TRBD1 (6 bases). V lost 4 bases and J 3 bases, leaving 15 bases between the germline ends. CDR3 size: 15 residues. The germline CDR1 and CDR2 sequences are LGHDT and YNNKEL (reference sequence).

V is TRBV25-1 and J is TRBJ2-7; TRBD2 agrees at 9 bases. CDR3 size: 16 residues. Trimming took 0 bases from V and 3 from J; bases not matched to a gene: 6. The germline gives CDR1 MGHDK, CDR2 SYGVNS. The CDR3 coding sequence is TGTGCCAGCAGTGAATATAGACTAGCGGTAGTCTACGAGCAGTACTTC. Its protein is CASSEYRLAVVYEQYF.

The chain joins TRBV7-9 to TRBJ2-1, with 14 bases fitting TRBD2. V trimming: 7 bases; J trimming: 5 bases; junction bases outside the gene matches: 4. Germline loops: CDR1 SEHNR, CDR2 FQNEAQ (reference sequence). The CDR3 covers 15 residues. The CDR3 sequence: CASTLGLAGDNEQFF. The DNA of the CDR3 is TGTGCCAGCACCCTGGGACTAGCGGGAGACAATGAGCAGTTCTTC.

This rearrangement joins TRBV19 to TRBJ2-7; TRBD2 aligns across 11 bases. J was trimmed by 3 bases and V by 5 bases; bases with no gene match: 3. This CDR3 region has 14 residues. Germline V CDR1 and CDR2: LNHDA, SQIVND (reference sequence). Written as DNA, the CDR3 is TGTGCCAGTAGTCCGGGACTAGCGGTCTACGAGCAGTACTTC. It encodes CASSPGLAVYEQYF.

The V and J genes are TRBV5-1 and TRBJ1-1; D possibly corresponds to TRBD1 (6 bases). Germline V CDR1 and CDR2: SGHRS, YFSETQ. This CDR3 has 13 residues. V was trimmed by 2 bases and J by 8 bases, leaving 13 bases between them. The DNA for the CDR3 is TGCGCCAGCAGCTTTGAGGGAGGGGGAGAAGCTTTCTTT. Translated, it gives CASSFEGGGEAFF. Filled out from reference TRBV5-1 and TRBJ1-1, the complete variable domain reads KAGVTQTPRYLIKTRGQQVTLSCSPISGHRSVSWYQQTPGQGLQFLFEYFSETQRNKGNFPGRFSGRQFSNSRSEMNVSTLELGDSALYLCASSFEGGGEAFFGQGTRLTVV.

V and J are TRBV27 and TRBJ2-7; TRBD1 matches at 7 bases. The CDR3 totals 15 residues. The junction had 11 bases not matched to a gene; V was cut back by 6 bases and J by 3 bases. CDR1 is MNHEY and CDR2 is SMNVEV in the germline V gene (reference sequence). CDR3 DNA: TGTGCCAGCAGCCGAGGGGGCGCAGGGGTCTACGAGCAGTACTTC. Translation gives CASSRGGAGVYEQYF.

This chain links TRBV28 with TRBJ2-3; 8 positions agree with TRBD2. The V gene end was trimmed by 3 bases and the J gene end by 4 bases; junction bases not matched to a gene: 3. CDR1 is MDHEN, CDR2 SYDVKM, per germline. This CDR3 is 14 amino acids long. CDR3 loop: CASSLGLESDTQYF. DNA for the CDR3: TGTGCCAGCAGTTTGGGACTAGAGTCAGATACGCAGTATTTT.

A few counts support this clone. The CDR3 region has the DNA TGTGCCAGCAAACGGGACAGGGCGACCGAGCAGTACTTC. Translating it yields CASKRDRATEQYF. This chain links TRBV2 with TRBJ2-7; TRBD1 aligns across 9 bases. Losses at the gene ends were 7 bases for V and 6 bases for J; bases not matched to a gene: 7. This CDR3 is 13 amino acids long. CDR1 is SNHLY, CDR2 FYNNEI, per germline.

The chain links TRBV7-9 to TRBJ2-1; D is unclear. There are 14 residues in the CDR3. V lost 1 base and J lost 9, with 13 bases in between. The germline gives CDR1 SEHNR, CDR2 FQNEAQ (reference sequence). For the CDR3, the DNA is TGTGCCAGCAGCTTAGTCCAAGAGGCGGTTGAGCAGTTCTTC. It translates to CASSLVQEAVEQFF. The full variable domain, with the rest looked up from reference TRBV7-9 and TRBJ2-1, is DTGVSQNPRHKITKRGQNVTFRCDPISEHNRLYWYRQTLGQGPEFLTYFQNEAQLEKSRLLSDRFSAERPKGSFSTLEIQRTEQGDSAMYLCASSLVQEAVEQFFGPGTRLTVL.

The chain is built from TRBV4-1 and TRBJ2-2; TRBD1 matches 11 bases. The CDR3 runs to 16 residues. Germline V gene sequence: CDR1 MGHRA, CDR2 YSYEKL. The V segment lost 3 bases and the J segment 2 bases; nucleotides outside the gene matches: 2. The CDR3 sequence: CASSQGQGDNTGELFF. The CDR3 DNA reads as TGCGCCAGCAGCCAGGGACAGGGGGACAACACCGGGGAGCTGTTTTTT.